This section outlines one T cell receptor beta chain sequence together with its context. Its antigen is not known. The germline gives CDR1 SGDLS, CDR2 YYNGEE. The CDR3 is made up of 12 amino acids. V lost 0 bases, J lost 11 bases, and 10 bases lay in between. The sample originates from a study of blood T cells in healthy people across ages. PCR was performed a second time for about 6 to 11 cycles using a sample-barcoded 5' primer and a J-beta primer mix. MiXCR was run by TCRdb on the 5' RACE reads, yielding one entry per CDR3 protein. The sample shows over 300,000 distinct CDR3 sequences, approximately 52% of them seen only once. Whole-study findings and limits: It was not possible, with unsorted PBMCs, to conclusively compare naive and antigen-experienced cells. Roughly linear age-related decline in beta diversity appeared, significant by age around 40.

The specimen was blood. This clonotype was obtained from a man aged 55-75 years in good health. The J gene is TRBJ2-3, the V gene TRBV9; D is unclear. The CDR3 loop is CASSVESGRQYF. The CDR3 coding sequence is TGTGCCAGCAGCGTAGAATCGGGCAGGCAGTATTTT. The variable domain in full, completed from reference TRBV9 and TRBJ2-3, reads DSGVTQTPKHLITATGQRVTLRCSPRSGDLSVYWYQQSLDQGLQFLIQYYNGEERAKGNILERFSAQQFPDLHSELNLSSLELGDSALYFCASSVESGRQYFGPGTRLTVL.